This TCR beta chain was captured by sequencing in a study of response to subunit inactivated influenza vaccine (dated by TCRdb to 2017 to 2018). As for the study more broadly: Deep quantitative T cell receptor repertoire profiling was used in the study to track responses to a trivalent subunit inactivated influenza vaccine. Study-level results and caveats: The authors proposed that each seasonal influenza vaccination may bring in only a limited number of new T cells.

Taken from the germline V gene, the CDR1 and CDR2 loops are MDHEN and SYDVKM. Relative to germline, V is 1 base shorter and J is 0 bases shorter, with 10 bases between their ends. Inclusive of the bounding cysteine and phenylalanine, the CDR3 is 17 residues long. Just the 51-base CDR3 DNA is kept, in frame starting at base 1. Libraries were built with RT-PCR. Sequenced on an Illumina HiSeq 2500. Starting from the raw public reads, TCRdb applied fastp trimming at Q25, assembled clones with MiXCR and retained in-frame beta chains. Rows are unified per CDR3 protein, each entry keeping the most common DNA and genes. For this sample the table gives 590,000 or so distinct CDR3 sequences, of which approximately 15% were detected only once. The ten biggest clones cover about 7.4% of the sample. This clonotype was seen more than once but under ten times. This receptor's antigen is unknown. No per-base quality is available; no much larger clone lies one base away.

The input for sequencing was PBMCs from blood, taken roughly 15 days before vaccination. This clonotype was obtained from a man in his fifties who received an inactivated influenza vaccine. Donor details come from another sample of the same person, matched by shared clones. The V gene is TRBV28 and the J gene is TRBJ2-6, with the D gene uncertain. This receptor has the CDR3 CASSLSGFDSGANVLTF. The DNA sequence reads TGTGCCAGCAGTTTATCCGGCTTCGACTCTGGGGCCAACGTCCTGACTTTC.